This T cell receptor beta chain came from a study of blood T cell repertoires in COVID-19 (dated by TCRdb to the early 2020s). Regarding the study in general: Samples from collaborators originated in the United States, Italy and Spain and spanned both the acute and convalescent phases of COVID-19. The material from the prospective study consisted of cDNA or gDNA derived from T cells, B-cell-depleted T cells, or PBMCs. Deeply sampled blood TCRbeta repertoires from subjects exposed to, actively infected with, or recovered from COVID-19 were included in the dataset. The repertoires were released in a freely available public database intended as a resource for research on the immune response to SARS-CoV-2. The samples were drawn from two sources: the first 160 participants of the ongoing ImmuneRACE study, and fewer than 1,500 subjects contributed by 6 global collaborators. A de-identified subject ID, COVID-19 status, age in years and sex were almost always included in the sample metadata. HLA class I and class II types, where available, came from metadata supplied by the sample provider rather than from assay-based typing.

TCRbeta CDR3 regions were amplified from genomic DNA by means of the immunoSEQ Assay, a bias-controlled multiplex PCR. Turning to the authors' computational methods: Within the assay, amplification of reference gene primers was used to estimate how many nucleated cells each sample contained. To quantify the absolute abundance of each unique TCRbeta CDR3 rearrangement, sequence reads were collapsed and filtered. For each sample, productive Simpson clonality was calculated as the square root of Simpson's diversity index across productive rearrangements. The source is immuneACCESS, and TCRdb retained only in-frame sequences with V and J called. Part of the clones is not carried over; for the studies checked, unresolved V genes explain less than half of this, and the remainder is unexplained. That table gives V, J and clone size, and the DNA gave D and trimming. The table for this sample lists a few hundred thousand clones; nearly 90% of them were counted only once. The leading ten clones occupy 9.4% of the sample.

The germline V end is reduced by 6 bases and the J end by 6 bases; junction bases left unmatched: 11. From cysteine to phenylalanine, the CDR3 is 15 amino acids long. The kept DNA is CDR3 alone, 45 bases in frame from the first base. In the germline V gene, CDR1 corresponds to WSHSY and CDR2 to SAAADI. What the authors observed across the whole study: Clinical and demographic metadata were provided uncurated, with the amount varying by source and participant.

Concerning this clone: Its antigen is still unknown. No qualities accompany the bases; no much larger clone lies one base away.

Each collaborating institution followed its own protocols to collect whole blood in K2EDTA tubes. For TCRbeta analysis, collaborator samples were shipped as frozen whole blood, as isolated PBMCs, or as DNA extracted from either sample type. Input material: peripheral blood. In this chain, TRBV10-2 is recombined with TRBJ2-3, with TRBD2 identical over 8 junction bases. The receptor was derived from a man between 18 and 35 years old with active or convalescent COVID-19. Here is the DNA: TGCGCCAGCAGGAAGGGACTAGAGCTTGGCGATACGCAGTATTTT. This yields the protein CASRKGLELGDTQYF.